This paragraph reports one T cell receptor beta chain. The antigen is unknown. Per germline, CDR1 SGHTA and CDR2 FQGNSA. The length of the CDR3 is 13 residues. With 1 base removed from V and 10 bases from J, the gap between germline ends came to 11 bases. The data originate from a study of PD-1 blockade in mismatch repair-deficient tumors. Looking at the study overall: Patients had approximately 12 mismatch repair-deficient cancer types and were previously treated and progressing. General observations from the study: Rapid post-treatment expansion, then contraction, generally preceding radiologic response, marked tumor-resident clones.

Every patient had mismatch repair deficiency by PCR or immunohistochemistry. The TCR-sequenced patients were three responders to pembrolizumab. Clones were sequenced by immunoSEQ multiplex PCR, and TCRdb holds only the in-frame ones, with some missing. This sample carries 100,000 or so clones, 82% of them seen once, and the ten largest clones take roughly 6.3%. The source material was peripheral blood, sampled 30 to 36 weeks after starting pembrolizumab. This TCR was recovered from an adult with mismatch repair-deficient cancer. The chain links TRBV7-2 to TRBJ2-1; D is uncertain. The CDR3 nucleotides read TGTGCCAGCAGCTTAGGAGGAGCGTCAGAGCAGTTCTTC. Protein product: CASSLGGASEQFF.